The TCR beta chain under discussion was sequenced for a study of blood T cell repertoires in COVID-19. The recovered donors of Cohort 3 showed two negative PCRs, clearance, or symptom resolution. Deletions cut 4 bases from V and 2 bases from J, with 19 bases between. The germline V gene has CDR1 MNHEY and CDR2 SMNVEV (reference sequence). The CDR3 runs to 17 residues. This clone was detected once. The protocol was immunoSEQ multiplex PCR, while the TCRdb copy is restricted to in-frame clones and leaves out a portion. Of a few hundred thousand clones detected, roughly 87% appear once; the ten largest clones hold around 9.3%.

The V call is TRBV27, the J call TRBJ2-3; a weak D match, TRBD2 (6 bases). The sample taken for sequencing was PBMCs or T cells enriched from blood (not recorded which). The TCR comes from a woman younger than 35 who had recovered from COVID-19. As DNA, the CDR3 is TGTGCCAGCAGTTCGTTGGCACTCCGGGGGATCACAGATACGCAGTATTTT. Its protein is CASSSLALRGITDTQYF.